This T cell receptor beta chain appears in the sequencing data of a study of T-cell memory formation after mild COVID-19. Overall study: TCR clusters mostly belonged to single donors. Whole-study findings and limits: Day 37-peaking second-wave clones had unconfirmed SARS-CoV-2 specificity. Contracting CD4+ clones lay largely in CM and EM, with CD8+ ones residing in EMRA.

It was 5'RACE with constant-segment primers that produced the TCR alpha and TCR beta cDNA libraries, which carried sample barcodes and UMIs. Using its own MiXCR run on the 5' RACE reads, TCRdb lists one record per CDR3 protein. The sample lists roughly 450,000 distinct CDR3 sequences; around a sixth were seen once. On this clonotype itself: Its antigen is undetermined.

This TCR was recovered from an adult woman who had mild COVID-19 (a few samples of this study predate the infection). Cell type and time point are not known. Sequencing used PBMCs or a T cell subset sorted from them (not recorded which).

The CDR3 sequence: CATSDSRALPNGPQHF. The CDR3 region has the DNA TGTGCCACCAGTGATTCCCGTGCTCTCCCCAACGGGCCCCAGCATTTT. The gene calls are TRBV24-1 and TRBJ1-5; D gene uncertain. Germline-derived CDR1 and CDR2 are KGHDR and SFDVKD. V was shortened by 2 bases and J by 9 bases, with 19 bases between the two germline ends. The CDR3 has 16 residues.